One T cell receptor beta chain is described in this entry. The data stem from a study of T cells in Graves' hyperthyroidism and ophthalmopathy. In germline, CDR1 is MDHEN, CDR2 SYDVKM. The CDR3 is 15 amino acids. V was pared by 0 bases and J by 2 bases, with 3 bases of the junction left unmatched. Amplification yielded TCR beta CDR3 regions, with RNA transcripts as the source. The HTBI primer set was used in a first-round RT-PCR of the TCR CDR3. Each CDR3 protein is one row after TCRdb ran MiXCR on the multiplex PCR reads. The data contain fewer than 650,000 distinct CDR3 sequences, 11% to 15% of them singletons.

The TCR sequence derives from a woman in her 40s with Graves' hyperthyroidism. V and J are TRBV28 and TRBJ1-2; 7 bases agree with TRBD1. The sample was blood. DNA for the CDR3: TGTGCCAGCAGTTTATGGTCAGGGGGGAACTATGGCTACACCTTC. Its protein is CASSLWSGGNYGYTF.